The T cell receptor beta chain under discussion was sequenced for a study of vaccination and CD4 T cells after COVID-19. On the study more broadly: The convalescent population consisted of six males and four females, two of whom were of Hispanic ethnicity. Median time from COVID diagnosis to post-COVID sampling was 101 days (35 to 161).

Sequence data for DNA of cultured CD4+ T cells were generated by the Oncomine TCR Beta short-read assay. TCRdb re-called the PCR reads with MiXCR, one entry per CDR3 protein. The profile shows more than 15,000 distinct CDR3 sequences, about 42% of them singletons. Treatment indicated: roughly 10-day PBMC culture with coronavirus spike peptide pools or control peptides (ViraFEST assay). Turning to this clonotype: What it binds is not known.

The study, taken as a whole, reports: Investigators enrolled relatively few convalescent patients and included no early post-infection timepoints.

The sequence was collected from a human donor who had recovered from COVID-19. The specimen comprised CD4+ T cells from blood, cultured in vitro, sampled before SARS-CoV-2 vaccination.

The CDR3 sequence is CASSTQTGWHQPQHF. The CDR3 nucleotides read TGTGCCAGTAGTACTCAGACAGGTTGGCATCAGCCCCAGCATTTT. This chain links TRBV19 with TRBJ1-5; perhaps TRBD1 as D (6 bases). Germline CDR1 LNHDA, CDR2 SQIVND (reference sequence). CDR3 length equals 15 residues. Trimming removed 4 bases at V and 5 bases at J, with 15 bases between.